The clone carrying this T cell receptor beta chain was detected a few times. What it binds is unknown. The trim removed 4 bases at V and 6 bases at J, leaving 3 bases unmatched. There are 14 residues in the CDR3. The V gene's germline CDR1 is LGHNA and CDR2 YNFKEQ. This entry comes from a study of cytomegalovirus exposure and HLA in healthy donors. PCR employed 60 Vbeta and 13 Jbeta primers. Assay used: immunoSEQ multiplex PCR; TCRdb lists only in-frame clones, some missing. The data show approximately 160,000 clones, 80% to 85% seen once. General study points: The authors assumed roughly uniform sequencing depth across donors for presence/absence analyses. According to an earlier analysis, most TCR beta V segments yielded productive rearrangements about 90% or about 30% of the time. A later analysis reported that several of the most significant clusters appeared to be linked to common viral pathogens, among them Epstein-Barr virus.

As for the donors, each was a healthy bone marrow donor. The chain combines TRBV4-2 with TRBJ2-2, with TRBD1 matching over 9 bases. The TCR was taken from a human donor in good health. Sequencing was performed on PBMCs. The CDR3 sequence is CASSRNRGPGELFF. In nucleotides, the CDR3 is TGTGCCAGCAGCCGCAACAGGGGGCCCGGGGAGCTGTTTTTT.